A selection of T cell receptor beta chains follows, all from one sample in a study of T cells in lung cancer brain metastases. TCRdb keeps only in-frame clones here, not all; method: immunoSEQ multiplex PCR. The sample yields approximately 6,700 clones, approximately 90% seen once. Input material: tumor tissue from the primary lung tumor. The origin of the receptors is a man aged 50-60 years with non-small cell lung cancer. The CDR3 runs from the conserved cysteine through the conserved F or W. Each record gives: D gene, clone size, J gene, V gene, CDR3 protein, CDR3 DNA. A D gene is named only where the DNA matches it firmly. Clone size, where shown, is once, few, many, or a class for clones that have expanded.

d_call: NA; clone_size: NA; j_call: TRBJ1-1; v_call: TRBV2; cdr3_aa: CASSRRSTSTEAFF; cdr3_nt: TGTGCCAGCAGTCGACGCAGCACGAGCACTGAAGCTTTCTTT
d_call: NA; clone_size: NA; j_call: TRBJ2-7; v_call: TRBV23-1; cdr3_aa: CASSVAGGSYEQYF; cdr3_nt: NA
d_call: NA; clone_size: NA; j_call: TRBJ2-2; v_call: TRBV10-2; cdr3_aa: CASSEQGAGELFF; cdr3_nt: TGCGCCAGCAGTGAACAGGGAGCCGGGGAGCTGTTTTTT
d_call: NA; clone_size: NA; j_call: TRBJ2-3; v_call: TRBV7-2; cdr3_aa: CASSLAGTYTDTQYF; cdr3_nt: TGTGCCAGCAGCTTAGCGGGGACTTACACAGATACGCAGTATTTT
d_call: NA; clone_size: NA; j_call: TRBJ2-7; v_call: TRBV5-5; cdr3_aa: CASSLVRQGIREQYF; cdr3_nt: TGTGCCAGCAGCTTGGTCCGGCAGGGGATTAGGGAGCAGTACTTC
d_call: TRBD1; clone_size: NA; j_call: TRBJ1-1; v_call: TRBV5-4; cdr3_aa: CASSWVDRDTEAFF; cdr3_nt: TGTGCCAGCAGCTGGGTAGACAGGGACACTGAAGCTTTCTTT
d_call: NA; clone_size: NA; j_call: TRBJ2-7; v_call: TRBV18; cdr3_aa: CASSPRTDYEQYF; cdr3_nt: TGTGCCAGCTCACCCCGGACCGACTACGAGCAGTACTTC
d_call: NA; clone_size: NA; j_call: TRBJ1-3; v_call: TRBV6-1; cdr3_aa: CASSLRLSGNTIYF; cdr3_nt: TGTGCCAGCAGTCTGAGGTTGTCTGGAAACACCATATATTTT
d_call: TRBD1; clone_size: NA; j_call: TRBJ1-4; v_call: TRBV6-1; cdr3_aa: CASRPRTGGEKLFF; cdr3_nt: TGTGCCAGCAGGCCGAGGACAGGGGGGGAAAAACTGTTTTTT
d_call: NA; clone_size: NA; j_call: TRBJ1-1; v_call: TRBV5-1; cdr3_aa: CASSEREGGNTEAFF; cdr3_nt: TGCGCCAGCAGCGAACGGGAGGGGGGGAACACTGAAGCTTTCTTT
d_call: NA; clone_size: once; j_call: TRBJ1-2; v_call: TRBV5-5; cdr3_aa: CASSASTVSYGYTF; cdr3_nt: TGTGCCAGCAGCGCCTCGACAGTATCCTATGGCTACACCTTC
d_call: TRBD2; clone_size: NA; j_call: TRBJ2-2; v_call: TRBV4-2; cdr3_aa: CASSPSGGRFGELFF; cdr3_nt: TGTGCCAGCAGCCCTAGCGGGGGGCGATTCGGGGAGCTGTTTTTT
d_call: TRBD1; clone_size: NA; j_call: TRBJ1-6; v_call: TRBV6-1; cdr3_aa: CAIQKRDRANSPLHF; cdr3_nt: TGTGCTATTCAAAAACGGGACAGGGCCAATTCACCCCTCCACTTT
d_call: TRBD1; clone_size: NA; j_call: TRBJ2-1; v_call: TRBV29-1; cdr3_aa: CSVVRQGALPYEQFF; cdr3_nt: TGCAGCGTTGTTCGACAGGGGGCGCTTCCTTATGAGCAGTTCTTC
d_call: NA; clone_size: once; j_call: TRBJ1-2; v_call: TRBV30; cdr3_aa: CAWSVGPQGYTF; cdr3_nt: TGTGCCTGGAGTGTAGGGCCCCAAGGCTACACCTTC
d_call: NA; clone_size: NA; j_call: TRBJ1-2; v_call: TRBV7-2; cdr3_aa: CASSLVLEGSYGYIF; cdr3_nt: TGTGCCAGCAGCTTAGTTTTGGAAGGCTCCTATGGCTACATCTTC
d_call: NA; clone_size: NA; j_call: TRBJ1-6; v_call: TRBV12-5; cdr3_aa: CASGQNGEIGSPLHF; cdr3_nt: TGTGCTAGTGGGCAGAACGGGGAGATTGGTTCACCCCTCCACTTT
d_call: NA; clone_size: NA; j_call: TRBJ2-5; v_call: TRBV7-9; cdr3_aa: CASSLLGWETQYF; cdr3_nt: TGTGCCAGCAGCTTACTAGGGTGGGAGACCCAGTACTTC
d_call: NA; clone_size: NA; j_call: TRBJ2-1; v_call: TRBV4-2; cdr3_aa: CASSPRRNEQFF; cdr3_nt: TGTGCCAGCAGCCCCCGAAGGAATGAGCAGTTCTTC
d_call: NA; clone_size: NA; j_call: TRBJ1-2; v_call: TRBV4-1; cdr3_aa: CASSPPNGASFYGYTF; cdr3_nt: TGCGCCAGCAGCCCCCCCAACGGGGCTAGCTTCTATGGCTACACCTTC
d_call: NA; clone_size: NA; j_call: TRBJ2-5; v_call: TRBV5-1; cdr3_aa: CASSLDLETQYF; cdr3_nt: TGCGCCAGCAGCTTGGATCTGGAGACCCAGTACTTC
d_call: NA; clone_size: NA; j_call: TRBJ1-1; v_call: TRBV5-1; cdr3_aa: CASSESAYTEAFF; cdr3_nt: TGCGCCAGCAGCGAGTCCGCTTACACTGAAGCTTTCTTT
d_call: NA; clone_size: NA; j_call: TRBJ1-6; v_call: TRBV10-3; cdr3_aa: CAISDRGNDSPLHF; cdr3_nt: TGTGCCATCAGTGATCGGGGGAATGATTCACCCCTCCACTTT
d_call: TRBD1; clone_size: few; j_call: TRBJ1-2; v_call: TRBV6-5; cdr3_aa: CASSRDRGRYGYTF; cdr3_nt: TGTGCCAGCAGTCGGGACAGGGGGCGCTATGGCTACACCTTC
d_call: TRBD1; clone_size: NA; j_call: TRBJ1-4; v_call: TRBV6-1; cdr3_aa: CASSGDSPRRLLFF; cdr3_nt: TGTGCCAGCAGTGGGGACAGCCCTCGACGGCTACTGTTTTTT
d_call: NA; clone_size: NA; j_call: TRBJ2-2; v_call: TRBV5-4; cdr3_aa: CASSRGTRGAGGTGELFF; cdr3_nt: TGTGCCAGCAGCCGAGGGACGAGGGGGGCAGGGGGCACCGGGGAGCTGTTTTTT
d_call: NA; clone_size: NA; j_call: TRBJ2-3; v_call: TRBV21-1; cdr3_aa: CASSKDDSKRWDTQYF; cdr3_nt: TGTGCCAGCAGCAAAGACGACTCTAAAAGATGGGATACGCAGTATTTT
d_call: NA; clone_size: NA; j_call: TRBJ1-6; v_call: TRBV19; cdr3_aa: CASRRELDYNSPLHF; cdr3_nt: TGTGCCAGCAGACGCGAGCTGGACTATAATTCACCCCTCCACTTT
d_call: TRBD1; clone_size: NA; j_call: TRBJ2-7; v_call: TRBV25-1; cdr3_aa: CASKRDRGPFASYEQYF; cdr3_nt: TGTGCCAGCAAGAGGGACAGGGGACCCTTTGCCTCCTACGAGCAGTACTTC
d_call: NA; clone_size: NA; j_call: TRBJ1-4; v_call: TRBV27; cdr3_aa: CASKQGRGEKLFF; cdr3_nt: TGTGCCAGCAAGCAGGGAAGGGGTGAAAAACTGTTTTTT
d_call: NA; clone_size: NA; j_call: TRBJ2-2; v_call: TRBV18; cdr3_aa: CASSKRSGADTGELFF; cdr3_nt: TGTGCCAGCTCAAAAAGGTCGGGGGCAGACACCGGGGAGCTGTTTTTT
d_call: NA; clone_size: NA; j_call: TRBJ1-2; v_call: TRBV12-5; cdr3_aa: CASGLKPAGSGYTF; cdr3_nt: TGTGCTAGTGGTTTGAAACCCGCCGGATCCGGTTACACCTTC
d_call: NA; clone_size: NA; j_call: TRBJ2-5; v_call: TRBV4-1; cdr3_aa: CASSQEGKGGLKTQYF; cdr3_nt: TGCGCCAGCAGCCAAGAGGGGAAGGGGGGATTGAAGACCCAGTACTTC
d_call: NA; clone_size: NA; j_call: TRBJ2-7; v_call: TRBV20-1; cdr3_aa: CSAHLGYEQYF; cdr3_nt: TGCAGTGCCCACTTGGGTTACGAGCAGTACTTC
d_call: TRBD1; clone_size: NA; j_call: TRBJ1-2; v_call: TRBV30; cdr3_aa: CAWTKSQGVFYGYTF; cdr3_nt: TGTGCCTGGACCAAATCGCAGGGGGTTTTCTATGGCTACACCTTC
d_call: NA; clone_size: few; j_call: TRBJ2-7; v_call: TRBV7-9; cdr3_aa: CASSLGVWDEQYF; cdr3_nt: TGTGCCAGCAGCTTGGGGGTTTGGGACGAGCAGTACTTC
d_call: NA; clone_size: NA; j_call: TRBJ1-2; v_call: TRBV6-5; cdr3_aa: CASSYSSTYGYTF; cdr3_nt: TGTGCCAGCAGTTACTCGAGCACATATGGCTACACCTTC
d_call: TRBD1; clone_size: NA; j_call: TRBJ1-6; v_call: TRBV4-2; cdr3_aa: CTSSQDPGTGDSPLHF; cdr3_nt: TGTACCAGCAGCCAAGACCCTGGGACAGGGGACTCACCCCTCCACTTT
d_call: NA; clone_size: NA; j_call: TRBJ1-1; v_call: TRBV6-5; cdr3_aa: CASRRRTGNTEAFF; cdr3_nt: TGTGCCAGCCGCCGGAGGACCGGGAACACTGAAGCTTTCTTT
d_call: TRBD1; clone_size: NA; j_call: TRBJ2-7; v_call: TRBV7-9; cdr3_aa: CASSLWVGTGGYEQYF; cdr3_nt: TGTGCCAGCAGCTTATGGGTCGGGACAGGGGGATACGAGCAGTACTTC
d_call: NA; clone_size: NA; j_call: TRBJ2-2; v_call: TRBV27; cdr3_aa: CASSLTSGELFF; cdr3_nt: TGTGCCAGCAGTTTAACATCTGGGGAGCTGTTTTTT
d_call: NA; clone_size: NA; j_call: TRBJ2-7; v_call: TRBV7-2; cdr3_aa: CASNGVEDWYEQYF; cdr3_nt: TGTGCCAGCAATGGGGTGGAAGACTGGTACGAGCAGTACTTC
d_call: NA; clone_size: NA; j_call: TRBJ2-7; v_call: TRBV7-9; cdr3_aa: CASSLMDGNYEQYF; cdr3_nt: TGTGCCAGCAGCTTGATGGACGGGAACTACGAGCAGTACTTC
d_call: TRBD1; clone_size: NA; j_call: TRBJ1-1; v_call: TRBV7-9; cdr3_aa: CASSVQGLEAFF; cdr3_nt: TGTGCCAGCAGCGTACAGGGGCTCGAAGCTTTCTTT
d_call: NA; clone_size: NA; j_call: TRBJ1-3; v_call: TRBV7-3; cdr3_aa: CASSLQGGNTIYF; cdr3_nt: TGTGCCAGCAGCTTACAGGGAGGCAACACCATATATTTT
d_call: TRBD1; clone_size: few; j_call: TRBJ1-1; v_call: TRBV9; cdr3_aa: CASSGTVSPGEAFF; cdr3_nt: TGTGCCAGCAGTGGGACAGTCAGTCCTGGTGAAGCTTTCTTT
d_call: NA; clone_size: NA; j_call: TRBJ2-5; v_call: TRBV6-6; cdr3_aa: CASSYDRGAKTQYF; cdr3_nt: TGTGCCAGCAGTTACGATAGAGGGGCGAAGACCCAGTACTTC